A single sample is the source of the 2 T cell receptor beta chains below, sequenced in a study of high-grade serous ovarian cancer treatment subgroups. Tumor samples were obtained before definitive surgery or chemotherapy. The protocol was immunoSEQ multiplex PCR, while the TCRdb copy is restricted to in-frame clones and leaves out a portion. The sample comprises about 16,000 clones, 80% to 90% of which are singletons, and about 6.3% rests with the top ten. Sequenced input: tumor tissue. These receptor sequences come from a human donor with high-grade serous ovarian cancer.

The chain carries TRBV2 and TRBJ1-5; D uncertain. V shed 7 bases and J shed 6 bases, with 13 bases lying between them. Germline V gene sequence: CDR1 SNHLY, CDR2 FYNNEI. CDR3 length: 13 amino acids. The CDR3 DNA is TGTGCCAGCACCGAATGGGAGGGTCAGCCCCAGCATTTT. Amino acid sequence: CASTEWEGQPQHF.

The chain joins TRBV14 to TRBJ1-2, with TRBD1 matching over 7 bases. Germline V gene lookup returns CDR1 SGHDN and CDR2 FVKESK. V was clipped by 3 bases and J by 4 bases; unmatched bases: 5. The CDR3 extends over 14 amino acids. The CDR3 protein is CASSQTGRFYGYTF. The CDR3 DNA reads TGTGCCAGCAGCCAGACAGGGAGGTTCTATGGCTACACCTTC.